The 24 T cell receptor beta chains listed next were all sequenced from one sample in a study of cytomegalovirus exposure and HLA in healthy donors. In the PCR, 60 Vbeta and 13 Jbeta primers were used. Profiling relied on immunoSEQ multiplex PCR, and the TCRdb table lists in-frame clones only, not all of them. This repertoire includes 31,000 or so clones. The material sequenced was PBMCs. The origin of the receptors is a female donor in good health and CMV-seronegative.

The V gene is TRBV9, the J gene TRBJ2-6, with TRBD2 as a possible D gene (6 bases). The CDR3 is 19 amino acids. CDR1 is SGDLS, CDR2 YYNGEE, per germline. Trimming took 5 bases from V and 0 from J, leaving 21 bases between them. The CDR3 DNA reads as TGTGCCAGCAGTCGCGAGGATGGGACTTCGAGCTCTGGGGCCAACGTCCTGACTTTC. It specifies CASSREDGTSSSGANVLTF.

The V gene is TRBV28, the J gene TRBJ1-2; TRBD1 might be the D (6 bases). This CDR3 spans 15 amino acids. V shed 1 base and J shed 0 bases, with 9 bases lying between them. Per germline, CDR1 MDHEN and CDR2 SYDVKM. The CDR3 DNA sequence: TGTGCCAGCAGTTTATTACAGGGAACTAACTATGGCTACACCTTC. Its translation: CASSLLQGTNYGYTF.

The gene calls are TRBV4-1 and TRBJ2-2; no clear D. The CDR3 runs 14 residues. CDR1 MGHRA and CDR2 YSYEKL come from the germline V gene. The V gene lost 3 bases and the J gene lost 6 bases, with 11 bases spanning the gap. The CDR3: CASSQGTGSGELFF. In nucleotides, the CDR3 is TGCGCCAGCAGCCAGGGTACGGGTTCCGGGGAGCTGTTTTTT.

The gene calls are TRBV7-8 and TRBJ2-7, with TRBD1 identical over 7 bases. The CDR3 has 13 residues. Germline CDR1 reads SGHVS; CDR2 reads FQNEAQ. Losses at the gene ends were 1 base for V and 4 bases for J; bases not matched to a gene: 1. As DNA, the CDR3 is TGTGCCAGCAGCTTAGGCAGGGGGTACGAGCAGTACTTC. The encoded protein is CASSLGRGYEQYF.

The V gene is TRBV5-1, the J gene TRBJ1-1; D possibly corresponds to TRBD1 (6 bases). Germline CDR1 reads SGHRS; CDR2 reads YFSETQ. V lost 4 bases to trimming and J lost 2 bases, with 18 bases between them. This CDR3 has 16 amino acids. The CDR3 DNA is TGCGCCAGCAGCGTCACAGGGTACTCGATCAACACTGAAGCTTTCTTT. Its protein product is CASSVTGYSINTEAFF.

The CDR3 bases are TGCGCCAGCAGCCCACGACAGGACACCGGGGAGCTGTTTTTT. It codes for CASSPRQDTGELFF. The chain couples TRBV5-1 to TRBJ2-2, with D perhaps TRBD1 (6 bases). Germline CDR1 is SGHRS and CDR2 is YFSETQ. There are 14 residues in the CDR3. Trimming shortened V by 4 bases and J by 3 bases, and 10 bases separated the two germline ends.

The CDR3: CASSLGGLTYNEQFF. CDR3 in DNA: TGTGCCAGCAGCTTGGGGGGGCTGACCTACAATGAGCAGTTCTTC. The V gene is TRBV5-4, the J gene TRBJ2-1, with D perhaps TRBD1 (6 bases). The germline CDR1 and CDR2 sequences are SGHNT and YYREEE (reference sequence). V shed 0 bases and J shed 2 bases, with 9 bases lying between them. The CDR3 consists of 15 residues.

This chain connects TRBV1 to TRBJ2-5; the D call TRBD2 from the table was never checked on the DNA. TRBV1 is a pseudogene locus. The CDR3 spans 14 residues. The CDR3 sequence is CTSTTSNLQETQYF. In nucleotides, the CDR3 is TGCACCAGCACCACTAGTAATCTGCAAGAGACCCAGTACTTC.

V usage is TRBV7-6 and J usage is TRBJ2-1; 7 nucleotides line up with TRBD1. This CDR3 has 16 residues. V shed 1 base, J shed 2 bases, and the junction held 5 bases outside the gene matches. Per germline, CDR1 SGHVS and CDR2 FNYEAQ. This CDR3 reads CASSLVHRGPYNEQFF. For the CDR3, the DNA is TGTGCCAGCAGCTTAGTGCACAGGGGACCCTACAATGAGCAGTTCTTC.

The genes are TRBV10-1 and TRBJ2-2; D perhaps matches TRBD2 (5 bases). The V and J ends lost 5 bases and 4 bases respectively, with 11 bases between them. The CDR3 runs 14 residues. CDR1 and CDR2 from the germline V gene are WNHNN and SYGVQD (reference sequence). CDR3: CASSRGTATGELFF. In DNA, the CDR3 is TGCGCCAGCAGTCGGGGAACGGCCACCGGGGAGCTGTTTTTT.

The chain has TRBV7-8 and TRBJ1-3; no clear D gene. V gave up 0 bases and J gave up 3 bases, with 12 bases separating them. Per germline, CDR1 SGHVS and CDR2 FQNEAQ. The CDR3 runs to 16 residues. CDR3 bases: TGTGCCAGCAGCTTAGCGAGTCGAAGGAGTGGAAACACCATATATTTT. Translating gives CASSLASRRSGNTIYF.

The V and J genes are TRBV28 and TRBJ1-1; 9 nucleotides agree with TRBD1. The CDR3 extends over 15 amino acids. The trim removed 3 bases at V and 1 base at J, leaving 3 bases unmatched. Germline values: CDR1 MDHEN, CDR2 SYDVKM. The CDR3 spells CASSFPGQGNTEAFF. CDR3 DNA: TGTGCCAGCAGTTTCCCGGGACAGGGGAACACTGAAGCTTTCTTT.

The chain combines TRBV4-3 with TRBJ2-2; possibly TRBD2 for D (6 bases). V was trimmed by 0 bases and J by 0 bases, leaving 8 bases between them. This CDR3 region has 16 residues. CDR1 LGHNA and CDR2 YSLEER come from the germline V gene. As DNA, the CDR3 is TGCGCCAGCAGCCAAGATCCGGGGGCGAACACCGGGGAGCTGTTTTTT. It translates to CASSQDPGANTGELFF.

This chain uses TRBV9 with TRBJ1-1; 7 bases are a match to TRBD1. This CDR3 has 15 residues. With V trimmed by 4 bases and J by 6 bases, 12 bases remained unmatched. Per germline, CDR1 SGDLS and CDR2 YYNGEE. Written as DNA, the CDR3 is TGTGCCAGCAGCCCAGGACAGGAAGGGGGTTCTGAAGCTTTCTTT. Its translation: CASSPGQEGGSEAFF.

This chain joins TRBV6-5 and TRBJ2-3; 7 bases map to TRBD2. The CDR3 loop spans 15 amino acids. CDR1 is MNHEY and CDR2 is SVGAGI in the germline V gene. J gave up 7 bases and V 7 bases, and 14 bases lay outside the gene matches. CDR3 bases: TGTGCCAGCACCTTCTCTCCAGGGAGGGTAAATACGCAGTATTTT. It yields the protein CASTFSPGRVNTQYF.

The chain uses TRBV27 and TRBJ1-4, with 7 nucleotides matching TRBD1. The CDR3 is made up of 13 amino acids. The V and J ends lost 6 bases and 5 bases, in that order; junction bases with no gene match: 3. In germline, CDR1 is MNHEY, CDR2 SMNVEV (reference sequence). CDR3 DNA sequence: TGTGCCAGCAGAGCACAGGGGAATGAAAAACTGTTTTTT. This encodes CASRAQGNEKLFF.

The gene calls are TRBV2 and TRBJ1-5; D may be TRBD1 (5 bases). The CDR3 totals 15 residues. Trimming took off 5 bases at V and 0 bases at J, with 11 bases between the two ends. Germline V gene lookup returns CDR1 SNHLY and CDR2 FYNNEI. This chain's CDR3 is CASSQAGHSNQPQHF. Here the CDR3 DNA reads TGTGCCAGCAGTCAGGCGGGGCATAGCAATCAGCCCCAGCATTTT. Using reference TRBV2 and TRBJ1-5 for the parts outside the CDR3, the full variable domain is EPEVTQTPSHQVTQMGQEVILRCVPISNHLYFYWYRQILGQKVEFLVSFYNNEISEKSEIFDDQFSVERPDGSNFTLKIRSTKLEDSAMYFCASSQAGHSNQPQHFGDGTRLSIL.

The rearrangement links TRBV29-1 to TRBJ1-2; maybe TRBD1 (6 bases). Trimming cost V 6 bases and J 4 bases, with 12 bases left between them. Germline lookup yields CDR1 SQVTM and CDR2 ANQGSEA. The CDR3 runs to 12 residues. The CDR3 DNA reads TGCAGCGTGGTCCAGGGGCCCTATGGCTACACCTTC. Its protein product is CSVVQGPYGYTF.

V is TRBV5-6 and J is TRBJ2-1; 10 bases agree with TRBD2. This CDR3 has 16 residues. From germline, CDR1 is SGHDT and CDR2 YYEEEE. The V segment lost 0 bases and the J segment 5 bases; nucleotides outside the gene matches: 5. CDR3 sequence: CASSLAWLAGDNEQFF. In DNA form, the CDR3 reads TGTGCCAGCAGCTTGGCTTGGCTAGCGGGGGACAATGAGCAGTTCTTC.

This chain uses TRBV6-4 with TRBJ2-3; 10 bases are a match to TRBD2. This CDR3 has 16 residues. V dropped 0 bases and J dropped 1; count of bases not matched to a gene: 1. Looked up from germline, CDR1 is MRHNA and CDR2 is SNTAGT. The CDR3 nucleotides read TGTGCCAGCAGTGACTCGGGGACTAGCGGCACAGATACGCAGTATTTT. Amino acids: CASSDSGTSGTDTQYF.

The chain joins TRBV5-1 to TRBJ2-2, with 9 bases identical to TRBD1. Per the germline V gene, CDR1 is SGHRS and CDR2 is YFSETQ. The CDR3 is 18 amino acids. V shed 4 bases and J 3 bases; nucleotides not matched to a gene: 13. CDR3 protein: CASSRRPPGQGYTGELFF. The CDR3 bases are TGCGCCAGCAGCCGTCGGCCTCCGGGACAGGGTTACACCGGGGAGCTGTTTTTT.

J is TRBJ2-7 and V is TRBV6-6, with D unresolved. V lost 5 bases, J lost 0 bases, and 11 bases lay in between. Germline-derived CDR1 and CDR2 are MNHNY and SVGAGI (reference sequence). CDR3 size: 14 residues. Here the CDR3 DNA reads TGTGCCAGCAGTCCAGCGACTTACTCCTACGAGCAGTACTTC. Translating it yields CASSPATYSYEQYF.

The chain recombines TRBV19 with TRBJ1-4; 9 nucleotides match TRBD1. Unmatched junction bases numbered 7, after V lost 6 bases and J lost 2 bases. The length of the CDR3 is 16 residues. The germline V gene has CDR1 LNHDA and CDR2 SQIVND (reference sequence). For the CDR3, the DNA is TGTGCCAGTAGCCCACAGGGGGCGCGGACTAATGAAAAACTGTTTTTT. It codes for CASSPQGARTNEKLFF. The whole variable domain, remainder taken from reference TRBV19 and TRBJ1-4, is DGGITQSPKYLFRKEGQNVTLSCEQNLNHDAMYWYRQDPGQGLRLIYYSQIVNDFQKGDIAEGYSVSREKKESFPLTVTSAQKNPTAFYLCASSPQGARTNEKLFFGSGTQLSVL.

The gene calls are TRBV11-3 and TRBJ2-1; D call uncertain. The CDR3 totals 13 residues. The V gene's germline CDR1 is SGHNT and CDR2 YENEEA. Trimming took off 5 bases at V and 9 bases at J, with 14 bases between the two ends. As DNA, the CDR3 is TGTGCCAGCAGCACGAACGAGGTGGCTGAGCAGTTCTTC. The encoded protein is CASSTNEVAEQFF.